The source of this T cell receptor beta chain is a study of cytomegalovirus exposure and HLA in healthy donors. Study-wide findings and caveats: In a later analysis, parvovirus B19, influenza, CMV and Epstein-Barr virus appeared linked to several top co-occurrence clusters. TCR beta V- and J-gene trimming, according to a later analysis, was linked to a missense DCLRE1C variant. Earlier findings revealed that most TCR beta V segments proved productive either about 87% or about 30% of the time.

As regards this clone: The antigen remains unidentified.

PCR primers comprised 60 Vbeta and 13 Jbeta primers. Using immunoSEQ multiplex PCR, the repertoire was profiled, and TCRdb retains in-frame clones only, with some absent. The table shows 200,000 to 250,000 clones, with roughly 80% occurring only once. V was pared by 0 bases and J by 4 bases, with 13 bases of the junction left unmatched. CDR3 size: 19 residues. Germline assignment: CDR1 SGDLS and CDR2 YYNGEE. The V call is TRBV9, the J call TRBJ2-1, with 10 positions matching TRBD1. Sequencing was carried out using PBMCs. This clonotype was sampled from a man aged 25 to 45 in good health and CMV-seronegative. The CDR3 is CASSVGLHGTGAGYNEQFF. Written as DNA, the CDR3 is TGTGCCAGCAGCGTAGGTCTTCACGGGACAGGGGCGGGGTACAATGAGCAGTTCTTC.